A selection of T cell receptor beta chains follows, all from one sample in a study of blood T cell repertoires in COVID-19. The table came from immunoSEQ multiplex PCR; TCRdb's copy has only in-frame clones and leaves some out. This table holds about 320,000 clones, roughly 86% found once. Sequencing input: PBMCs or T cells enriched from blood (not recorded which). The receptors shown here come from a woman aged 18-29 years who had recovered from COVID-19. CDR3s include the opening cysteine and the closing phenylalanine or tryptophan. Fields, in order: clone size, J gene, V gene, CDR3 protein. Clone sizes are given selectively: once, few, many, or a class where the clone is expanded.

clone size: .; J gene: TRBJ1-1; V gene: TRBV19; CDR3 protein: CASSTLGTGVPEAFF
clone size: .; J gene: TRBJ1-5; V gene: TRBV2; CDR3 protein: CAGAGTGADQPQHF
clone size: .; J gene: TRBJ2-1; V gene: TRBV5-1; CDR3 protein: CASSTGGTGGGEQFF
clone size: once; J gene: TRBJ1-1; V gene: TRBV7-3; CDR3 protein: CASSQGGGIAFF
clone size: .; J gene: TRBJ1-1; V gene: TRBV19; CDR3 protein: CASSIGGGGTEAFF
clone size: .; J gene: TRBJ1-1; V gene: TRBV5-1; CDR3 protein: CASSLGGQITEAFF
clone size: .; J gene: TRBJ1-2; V gene: TRBV10-3; CDR3 protein: CAISESQGMGYGYTF
clone size: many; J gene: TRBJ2-5; V gene: TRBV5-4; CDR3 protein: CASSLPASGGQETQYF
clone size: .; J gene: TRBJ1-2; V gene: TRBV30; CDR3 protein: CAWSDFIAYTF
clone size: .; J gene: TRBJ2-4; V gene: TRBV4-1; CDR3 protein: CASSPGLAVNIQYF
clone size: .; J gene: TRBJ1-2; V gene: TRBV9; CDR3 protein: CASSASATGGTVDYGYTF
clone size: .; J gene: TRBJ1-4; V gene: TRBV19; CDR3 protein: CASHRGRGEKLFF
clone size: .; J gene: TRBJ1-1; V gene: TRBV19; CDR3 protein: CASTPTGSRGLAFF
clone size: .; J gene: TRBJ2-1; V gene: TRBV19; CDR3 protein: CATEASGLYSYNEQFF
clone size: .; J gene: TRBJ2-3; V gene: TRBV7-9; CDR3 protein: CASERGGDTQYF
clone size: few; J gene: TRBJ1-2; V gene: TRBV3-1/TRBV3-2; CDR3 protein: CASSQQGQGAFYGYTF
clone size: .; J gene: TRBJ1-5; V gene: TRBV4-2; CDR3 protein: CASSQIFQGRQPQHF
clone size: .; J gene: TRBJ2-1; V gene: TRBV3-1/TRBV3-2; CDR3 protein: CASSQTGLARNEQFF
clone size: .; J gene: TRBJ1-1; V gene: TRBV6-2/TRBV6-3; CDR3 protein: CASSYLPGQGNTEAFF
clone size: .; J gene: TRBJ1-6; V gene: TRBV9; CDR3 protein: CASNGQGDSPLHF
clone size: .; J gene: TRBJ2-7; V gene: TRBV6-2/TRBV6-3; CDR3 protein: CASSRGRDAFLWQYF
clone size: .; J gene: TRBJ2-2; V gene: TRBV27; CDR3 protein: CASPFLVAGELFF
clone size: .; J gene: TRBJ2-1; V gene: TRBV11-1; CDR3 protein: CASSQSPGTSYNEQFF
clone size: .; J gene: TRBJ2-7; V gene: TRBV18; CDR3 protein: CASSPPESEQYF
clone size: .; J gene: TRBJ2-7; V gene: TRBV28; CDR3 protein: CASTGLLPYEQYF
clone size: .; J gene: TRBJ2-7; V gene: TRBV28; CDR3 protein: CASSLARSEQYF
clone size: few; J gene: TRBJ1-5; V gene: TRBV28; CDR3 protein: CASSLETGGGGNQPQHF
clone size: .; J gene: TRBJ1-1; V gene: TRBV9; CDR3 protein: CASSVVESRTEAFF
clone size: .; J gene: TRBJ1-5; V gene: TRBV5-5; CDR3 protein: CASSSTGINQPQHF
clone size: once; J gene: TRBJ2-4; V gene: TRBV7-8; CDR3 protein: CASSLVPEGNIQYF
clone size: .; J gene: TRBJ2-1; V gene: TRBV5-1; CDR3 protein: CASSWLTSGAHNEQFF
clone size: .; J gene: TRBJ2-3; V gene: TRBV11-2; CDR3 protein: CASTRLAGGVDTQYF
clone size: .; J gene: TRBJ2-7; V gene: TRBV7-2; CDR3 protein: CASSVVQGANYEQYF
clone size: once; J gene: TRBJ2-3; V gene: TRBV30; CDR3 protein: CAWTGRGAGRDTQYF
clone size: .; J gene: TRBJ1-5; V gene: TRBV4-3; CDR3 protein: CASSLRVGNQPQHF
clone size: .; J gene: TRBJ2-3; V gene: TRBV6-5; CDR3 protein: CASSFLAGISTDTQYF
clone size: .; J gene: TRBJ1-2; V gene: TRBV7-2; CDR3 protein: CASSFGGQGGYTF
clone size: .; J gene: TRBJ1-4; V gene: TRBV4-3; CDR3 protein: CASSQDTAVGTGDFETNEKLFF
clone size: .; J gene: TRBJ1-1; V gene: TRBV7-2; CDR3 protein: CASSLGGGMNTEAFF
clone size: .; J gene: TRBJ2-2; V gene: TRBV5-6; CDR3 protein: CASSFRLGQMNTGELFF
clone size: .; J gene: TRBJ1-1; V gene: TRBV20-1; CDR3 protein: CSASSLQVDKTEAFF
clone size: .; J gene: TRBJ2-7; V gene: TRBV7-2; CDR3 protein: CASSHQGGSYEQYF
clone size: .; J gene: TRBJ1-1; V gene: TRBV19; CDR3 protein: CASSATPQGLGTEAFF
clone size: few; J gene: TRBJ2-3; V gene: TRBV4-1; CDR3 protein: CASRDLGSSGTSTDTQYF
clone size: few; J gene: TRBJ2-7; V gene: TRBV5-3; CDR3 protein: CARSLAQTGDRSYEQYF
clone size: .; J gene: TRBJ2-7; V gene: TRBV18; CDR3 protein: CASSPGLSSYEQYF
clone size: .; J gene: TRBJ1-3; V gene: TRBV4-3; CDR3 protein: CASSLSTVGNTIYF
clone size: .; J gene: TRBJ1-4; V gene: TRBV19; CDR3 protein: CASSIGQGATNEKLFF
clone size: .; J gene: TRBJ2-3; V gene: TRBV7-9; CDR3 protein: CASSLASGGADTQYF
clone size: .; J gene: TRBJ2-7; V gene: TRBV30; CDR3 protein: CAWSVLPTEQYF
clone size: .; J gene: TRBJ1-1; V gene: TRBV15; CDR3 protein: CATSRETAMNTEAFF
clone size: .; J gene: TRBJ2-2; V gene: TRBV9; CDR3 protein: CASSDRQGTSGELFF